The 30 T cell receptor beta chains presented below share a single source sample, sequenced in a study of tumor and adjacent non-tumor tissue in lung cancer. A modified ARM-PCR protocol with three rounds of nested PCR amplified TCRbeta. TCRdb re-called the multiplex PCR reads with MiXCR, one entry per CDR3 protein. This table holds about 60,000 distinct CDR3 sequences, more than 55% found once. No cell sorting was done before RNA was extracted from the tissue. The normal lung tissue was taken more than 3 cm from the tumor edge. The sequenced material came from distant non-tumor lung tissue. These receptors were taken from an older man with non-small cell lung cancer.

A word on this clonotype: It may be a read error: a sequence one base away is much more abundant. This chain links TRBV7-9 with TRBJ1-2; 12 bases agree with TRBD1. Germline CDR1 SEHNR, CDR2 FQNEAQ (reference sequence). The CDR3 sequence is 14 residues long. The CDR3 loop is CASSPGQGAAGYAF. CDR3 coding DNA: TGTGCCAGCAGCCCGGGACAGGGGGCCGCGGGCTACGCCTTC.

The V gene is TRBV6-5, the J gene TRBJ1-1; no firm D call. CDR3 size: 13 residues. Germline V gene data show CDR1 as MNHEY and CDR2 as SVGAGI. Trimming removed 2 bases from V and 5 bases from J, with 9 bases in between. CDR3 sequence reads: CASSYPGFTEAFF. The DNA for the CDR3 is TGTGCCAGCAGTTACCCTGGGTTTACTGAAGCTTTCTTT.

Written as DNA, the CDR3 is TGTGCCAGCAACTTCGGTCAGGGTTATAACTATGGCTACACCTTC. Its protein is CASNFGQGYNYGYTF. The V gene is TRBV13, the J gene TRBJ1-2, with D tentatively TRBD1 (5 bases). Per the germline V gene, CDR1 is PRHDT and CDR2 is FYEKMQ (reference sequence). V was pared by 7 bases and J by 1 base, with 16 bases between. This CDR3 is built from 15 residues. The entire variable domain, with the rest obtained from reference TRBV13 and TRBJ1-2, is as follows: AAGVIQSPRHLIKEKRETATLKCYPIPRHDTVYWYQQGPGQDPQFLISFYEKMQSDKGSIPDRFSAQQFSDYHSELNMSSLELGDSALYFCASNFGQGYNYGYTFGSGTRLTVV.

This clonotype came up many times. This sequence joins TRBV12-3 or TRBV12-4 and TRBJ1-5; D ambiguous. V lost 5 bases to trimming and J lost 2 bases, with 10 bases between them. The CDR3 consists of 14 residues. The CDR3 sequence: CASSPGGRNQPQHF. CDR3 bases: TGTGCCAGCAGTCCCGGTGGACGCAATCAGCCCCAGCATTTT.

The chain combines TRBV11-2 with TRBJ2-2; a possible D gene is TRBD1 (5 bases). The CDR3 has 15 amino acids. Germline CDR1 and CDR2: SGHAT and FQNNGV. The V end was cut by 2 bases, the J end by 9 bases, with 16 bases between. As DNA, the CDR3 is TGTGCCAGCAGCTTATTAAGGGGTAGAGCCCGGGAGCTGTTTTTT. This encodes CASSLLRGRARELFF.

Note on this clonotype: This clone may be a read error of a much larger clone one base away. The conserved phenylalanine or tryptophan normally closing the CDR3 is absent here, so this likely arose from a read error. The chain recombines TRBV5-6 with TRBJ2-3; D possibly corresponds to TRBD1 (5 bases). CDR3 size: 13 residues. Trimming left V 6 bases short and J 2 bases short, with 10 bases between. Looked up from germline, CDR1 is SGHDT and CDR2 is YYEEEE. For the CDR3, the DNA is TGTGCCAGCACGCCAGGGTACACAGATACGCAGTATATT. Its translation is CASTPGYTDTQYI.

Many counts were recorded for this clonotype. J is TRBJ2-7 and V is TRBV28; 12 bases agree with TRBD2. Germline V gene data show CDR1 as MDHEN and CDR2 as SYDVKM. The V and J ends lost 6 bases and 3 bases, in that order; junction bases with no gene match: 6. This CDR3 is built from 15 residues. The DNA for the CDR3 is TGTGCCAGCAGCCGAGGGACTAGCGGGTTCTACGAGCAGTACTTC. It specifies CASSRGTSGFYEQYF.

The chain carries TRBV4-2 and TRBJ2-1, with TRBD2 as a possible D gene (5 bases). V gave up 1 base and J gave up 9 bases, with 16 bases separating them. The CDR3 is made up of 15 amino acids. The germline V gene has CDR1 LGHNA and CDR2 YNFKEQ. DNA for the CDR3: TGTGCCAGCAGCCAAGGTCAGGAACTAGGCGGTGAGCAGTTCTTC. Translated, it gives CASSQGQELGGEQFF.

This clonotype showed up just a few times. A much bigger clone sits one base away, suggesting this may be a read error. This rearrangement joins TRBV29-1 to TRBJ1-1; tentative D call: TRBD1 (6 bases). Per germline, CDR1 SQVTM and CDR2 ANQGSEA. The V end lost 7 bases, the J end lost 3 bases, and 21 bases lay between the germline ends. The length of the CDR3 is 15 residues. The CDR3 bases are TGCAGCGCCTTTCCCAGAGGACAGTGTGACACTGAAGCTTTCTTT. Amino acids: CSAFPRGQCDTEAFF.

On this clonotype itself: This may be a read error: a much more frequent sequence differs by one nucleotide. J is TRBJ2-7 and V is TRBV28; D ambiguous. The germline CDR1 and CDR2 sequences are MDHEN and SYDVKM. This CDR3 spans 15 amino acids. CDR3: CAISLSRFSPYEQYF. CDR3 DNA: TGTGCCATCAGTTTATCTAGATTTTCCCCCTACGAGCAGTACTTC.

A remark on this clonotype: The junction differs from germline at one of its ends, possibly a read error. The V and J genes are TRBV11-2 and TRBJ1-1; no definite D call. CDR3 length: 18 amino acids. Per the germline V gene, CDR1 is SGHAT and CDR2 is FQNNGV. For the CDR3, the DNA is TGTGCCAGCAGCTTATCAAGTAATGGAGGGCCCGGCTGGGTTGAGGCTTCCTTT. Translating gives CASSLSSNGGPGWVEASF.

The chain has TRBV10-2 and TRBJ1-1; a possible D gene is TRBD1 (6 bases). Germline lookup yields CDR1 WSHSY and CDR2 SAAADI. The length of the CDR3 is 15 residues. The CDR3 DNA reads TGCGCTAACAGTGAAACGGGACACTGGAACACTGAAGCTTTCTTT. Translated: CANSETGHWNTEAFF.

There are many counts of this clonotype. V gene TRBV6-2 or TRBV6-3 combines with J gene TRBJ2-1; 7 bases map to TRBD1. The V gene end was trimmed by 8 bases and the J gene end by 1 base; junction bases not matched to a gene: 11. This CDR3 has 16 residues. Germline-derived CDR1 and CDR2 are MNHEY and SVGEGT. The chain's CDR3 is CASQDPGGPSYNEQFF. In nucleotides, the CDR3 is TGTGCCAGCCAAGACCCAGGGGGTCCTTCCTACAATGAGCAGTTCTTC.

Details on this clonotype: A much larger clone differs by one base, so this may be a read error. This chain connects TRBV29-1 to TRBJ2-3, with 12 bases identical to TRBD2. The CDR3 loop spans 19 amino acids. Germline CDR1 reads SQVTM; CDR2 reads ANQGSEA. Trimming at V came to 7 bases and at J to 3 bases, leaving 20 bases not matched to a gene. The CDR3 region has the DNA TGCAGCGGCCGACTGAGGTCTAGCGGGAGGGATTGGGTAACAGATACGCAGTATTTT. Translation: CSGRLRSSGRDWVTDTQYF.

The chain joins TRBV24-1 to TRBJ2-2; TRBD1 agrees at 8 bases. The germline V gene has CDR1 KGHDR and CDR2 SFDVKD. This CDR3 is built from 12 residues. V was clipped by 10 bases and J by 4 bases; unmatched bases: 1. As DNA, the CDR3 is TGTGCCACGGGACAGGCCACCGGGGAGCTGTTTTTT. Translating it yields CATGQATGELFF.

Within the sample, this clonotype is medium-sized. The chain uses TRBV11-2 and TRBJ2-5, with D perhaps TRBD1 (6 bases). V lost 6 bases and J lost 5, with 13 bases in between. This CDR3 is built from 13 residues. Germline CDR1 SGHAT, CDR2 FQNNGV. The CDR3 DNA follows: TGTGCCAGCAGGCCACAGGGTCAGGAGACCCAGTACTTC. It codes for CASRPQGQETQYF.

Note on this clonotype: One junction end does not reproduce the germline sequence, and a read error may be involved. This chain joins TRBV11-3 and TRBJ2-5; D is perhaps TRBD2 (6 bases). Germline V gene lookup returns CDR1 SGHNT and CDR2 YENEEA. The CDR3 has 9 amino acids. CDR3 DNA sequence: TGTGCCAGACGGGAGACCCGGTACTTC. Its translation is CARRETRYF.

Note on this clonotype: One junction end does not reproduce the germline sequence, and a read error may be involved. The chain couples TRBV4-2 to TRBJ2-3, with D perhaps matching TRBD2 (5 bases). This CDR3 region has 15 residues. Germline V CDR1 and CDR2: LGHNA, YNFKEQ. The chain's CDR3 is CGSSQVASATDTQYF. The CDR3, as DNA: TGTGGCAGCAGTCAAGTAGCGTCGGCTACAGATACGCAGTATTTT.

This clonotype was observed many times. The CDR3 coding sequence is TGTGCCAGCAGCCTTAGCGGGGGGGCCTACAATGAGCAGTTCTTC. Translation: CASSLSGGAYNEQFF. The V gene is TRBV5-4, the J gene TRBJ2-1; TRBD2 matches at 11 bases. Germline V lookup: CDR1 SGHNT, CDR2 YYREEE (reference sequence). This CDR3 region has 15 residues. Trimming cost V 4 bases and J 2 bases; bases outside gene matches: 2.

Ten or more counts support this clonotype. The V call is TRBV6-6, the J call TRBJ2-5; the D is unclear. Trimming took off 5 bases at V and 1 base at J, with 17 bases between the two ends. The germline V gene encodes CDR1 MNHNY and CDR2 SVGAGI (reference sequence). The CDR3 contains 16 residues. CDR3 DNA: TGTGCCAGCAGTCGTGGATGGGCGCCGCCCCAAGAGACCCAGTACTTC. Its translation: CASSRGWAPPQETQYF.

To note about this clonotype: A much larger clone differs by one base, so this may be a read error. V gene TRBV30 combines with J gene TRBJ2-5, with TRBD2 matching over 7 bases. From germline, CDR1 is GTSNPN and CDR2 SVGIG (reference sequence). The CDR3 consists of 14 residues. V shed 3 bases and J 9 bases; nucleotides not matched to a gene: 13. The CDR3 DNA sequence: TGTGCCTGGAGATCCGGGACTACGGGGGAGGCCCAGTACTTC. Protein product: CAWRSGTTGEAQYF.

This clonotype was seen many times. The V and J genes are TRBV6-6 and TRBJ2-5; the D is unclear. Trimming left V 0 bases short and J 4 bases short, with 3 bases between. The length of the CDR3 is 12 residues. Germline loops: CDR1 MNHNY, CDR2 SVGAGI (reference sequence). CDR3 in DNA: TGTGCCAGCAGTTACTCGAGAGAGACCCAGTACTTC. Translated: CASSYSRETQYF.

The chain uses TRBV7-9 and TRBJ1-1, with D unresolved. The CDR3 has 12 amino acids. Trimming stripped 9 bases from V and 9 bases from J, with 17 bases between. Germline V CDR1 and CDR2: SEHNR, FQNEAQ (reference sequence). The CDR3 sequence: CASGSDGFQAFF. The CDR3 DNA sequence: TGTGCCAGTGGCTCTGACGGGTTTCAAGCTTTCTTT.

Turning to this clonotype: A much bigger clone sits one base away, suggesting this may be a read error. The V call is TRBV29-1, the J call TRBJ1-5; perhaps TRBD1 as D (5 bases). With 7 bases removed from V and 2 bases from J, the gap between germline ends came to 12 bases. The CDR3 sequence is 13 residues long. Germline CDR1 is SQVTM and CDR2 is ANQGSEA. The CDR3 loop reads CSDAGGGNQPQHF. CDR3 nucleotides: TGCAGCGATGCGGGGGGGGGCAATCAGCCCCAGCATTTT.

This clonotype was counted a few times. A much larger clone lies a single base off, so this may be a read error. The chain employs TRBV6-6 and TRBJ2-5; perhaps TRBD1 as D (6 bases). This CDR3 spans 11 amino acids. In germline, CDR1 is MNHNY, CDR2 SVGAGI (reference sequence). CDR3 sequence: CASTRGETPYF. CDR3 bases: TGTGCCAGCACCAGGGGCGAGACCCCGTACTTC.

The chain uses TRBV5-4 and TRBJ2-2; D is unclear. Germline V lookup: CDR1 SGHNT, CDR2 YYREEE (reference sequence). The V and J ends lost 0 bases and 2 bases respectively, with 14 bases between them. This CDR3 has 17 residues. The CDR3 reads CASSLAFCQTNTGELFF. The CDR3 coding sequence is TGTGCCAGCAGCTTGGCCTTCTGCCAAACTAACACCGGGGAGCTGTTTTTT. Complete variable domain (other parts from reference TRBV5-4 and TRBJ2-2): ETGVTQSPTHLIKTRGQQVTLRCSSQSGHNTVSWYQQALGQGPQFIFQYYREEENGRGNFPPRFSGLQFPNYSSELNVNALELDDSALYLCASSLAFCQTNTGELFFGEGSRLTVL.

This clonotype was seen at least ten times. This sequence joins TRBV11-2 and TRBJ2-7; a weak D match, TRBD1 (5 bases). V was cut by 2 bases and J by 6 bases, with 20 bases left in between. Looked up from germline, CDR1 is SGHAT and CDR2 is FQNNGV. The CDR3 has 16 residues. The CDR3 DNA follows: TGTGCCAGCAGCTTACTGCGTTTCGCTGGGGCTGGCGAGCAGTACTTC. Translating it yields CASSLLRFAGAGEQYF.

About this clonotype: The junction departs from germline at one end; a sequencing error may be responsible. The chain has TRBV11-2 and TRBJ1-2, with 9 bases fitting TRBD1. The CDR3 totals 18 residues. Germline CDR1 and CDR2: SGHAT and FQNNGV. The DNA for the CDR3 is TGTGCCAGCAGCTCGGGGTCCATAGAACAGGGGGCGAACTATGGCTATACCTTC. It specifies CASSSGSIEQGANYGYTF.

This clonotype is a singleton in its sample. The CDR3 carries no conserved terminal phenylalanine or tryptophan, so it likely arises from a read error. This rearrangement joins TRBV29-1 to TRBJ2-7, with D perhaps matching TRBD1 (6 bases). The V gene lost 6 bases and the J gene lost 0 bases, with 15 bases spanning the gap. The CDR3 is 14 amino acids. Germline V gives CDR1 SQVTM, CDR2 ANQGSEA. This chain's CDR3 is CSVAGTQRSYEQYL. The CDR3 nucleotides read TGCAGCGTAGCCGGGACACAACGCTCCTACGAGCAGTACCTC.

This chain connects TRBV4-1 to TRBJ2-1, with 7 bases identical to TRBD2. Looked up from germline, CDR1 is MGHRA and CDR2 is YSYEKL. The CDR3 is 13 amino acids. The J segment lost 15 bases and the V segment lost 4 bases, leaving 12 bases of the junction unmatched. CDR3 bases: TGCGCCAGCAGCCCGGGACTAACGGGAGCGAGGTTCTTC. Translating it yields CASSPGLTGARFF.